Each of the 13 T cell receptor beta chains below was sequenced from the same sample in a study of post-analysis software for immune sequencing data. Their antigens remain unidentified. Researchers reported that TCR beta cDNA libraries carried unique molecular identifiers. One entry per CDR3 protein results from TCRdb running MiXCR on the PCR reads. The table includes 450,000 to 650,000 distinct CDR3 sequences, 44% detected once. Study-wide results and limits: A few TRBV segments occurring more often in patients than controls included TRBV5-6, TRBV5-1 and TRBV20-1.

Sequencing used blood. These receptor sequences come from a girl aged 5-17 years with multiple sclerosis.

The rearrangement links TRBV4-1 to TRBJ1-5; unclear D gene. The CDR3 has 15 residues. Between the trimmed V and J ends, which lost 4 bases and 0 bases, there was a span of 10 bases. Germline CDR1 and CDR2: MGHRA and YSYEKL. CDR3 loop: CASSPGVYSNQPQHF. In DNA, the CDR3 is TGCGCCAGCAGCCCAGGCGTTTATAGCAATCAGCCCCAGCATTTT.

There are a few counts of this clonotype. V gene TRBV4-2 combines with J gene TRBJ2-3, with a tentative D call TRBD2 (7 bases). The CDR3 is 16 residues long. Germline assignment: CDR1 LGHNA and CDR2 YNFKEQ. The V end was cut by 0 bases, the J end by 0 bases, with 10 bases between. CDR3 in DNA: TGTGCCAGCAGCCAAGAGCGGGGGCCCAGCACAGATACGCAGTATTTT. This encodes CASSQERGPSTDTQYF.

This clonotype came up once. This chain joins TRBV29-1 and TRBJ2-1; D unclear. Germline values: CDR1 SQVTM, CDR2 ANQGSEA. The V end was cut by 7 bases, the J end by 9 bases, with 16 bases between. This CDR3 has 12 amino acids. CDR3 residues: CSDSRNFGEQFF. The DNA for the CDR3 is TGCAGCGACTCCCGCAACTTTGGTGAGCAGTTCTTC.

The chain joins TRBV12-3 or TRBV12-4 to TRBJ2-1, with D possibly TRBD2 on 5 matching bases. The CDR3 loop spans 15 amino acids. V was pared by 3 bases and J by 8 bases, with 17 bases between. The CDR3 reads CASSFTSNGEHEQFF. The CDR3 DNA sequence: TGTGCCAGCAGTTTTACCTCTAACGGGGAGCATGAGCAGTTCTTC.

On this clonotype itself: The junction departs from germline at one end; a sequencing error may be responsible. The chain recombines TRBV6-5 with TRBJ1-5, with D possibly matching TRBD1 (5 bases). This CDR3 comprises 15 residues. Germline V gives CDR1 MNHEY, CDR2 SVGAGI. The CDR3 DNA is TGTGCCAGCAGAACCGGGACTGCTAGCAATCAGCCCCGGCATTTT. This codes for CASRTGTASNQPRHF.

This clonotype was detected many times. The V and J genes are TRBV12-3 or TRBV12-4 and TRBJ2-7; D gene unclear. The CDR3 length is 15 residues. V lost 3 bases and J 2 bases, leaving 14 bases between the germline ends. The CDR3: CASSLSGWAAYEQYF. DNA for the CDR3: TGTGCCAGCAGTTTGAGTGGTTGGGCCGCCTACGAGCAGTACTTC.

This clonotype showed up just a few times. V gene TRBV10-3 combines with J gene TRBJ2-4, with D perhaps being TRBD1 or TRBD2 (5 bases each). CDR3 length: 13 amino acids. CDR1 ENHRY and CDR2 SYGVKD come from the germline V gene. The ends were cut back, 5 bases at V and 4 bases at J, with 9 bases in the middle. CDR3 in DNA: TGTGCCATCAGTAGGGACGGGAAAAACATTCAGTACTTC. Residues: CAISRDGKNIQYF.

This clonotype was counted a few times. V usage is TRBV29-1 and J usage is TRBJ2-3; D might be TRBD1 (6 bases). CDR1 and CDR2 (germline): SQVTM, ANQGSEA. The length of the CDR3 is 12 residues. Trimming left V 4 bases short and J 4 bases short, with 9 bases between. The CDR3 reads CSVVRGSDTQYF. CDR3 DNA sequence: TGCAGCGTTGTCAGGGGATCAGATACGCAGTATTTT.

V is TRBV13 and J is TRBJ2-2; D tentatively fits TRBD1 or TRBD2 (5 bases each). CDR3 length: 14 residues. CDR1 is PRHDT, CDR2 FYEKMQ, per germline (reference sequence). Trimming took 3 bases from V and 6 from J, leaving 11 bases between them. This CDR3 reads CASSFWGSAGELFF. The CDR3 nucleotides are TGTGCCAGCAGCTTCTGGGGGAGCGCCGGGGAGCTGTTTTTT.

This clonotype was seen a few times. V is TRBV7-2 and J is TRBJ2-7; perhaps TRBD2 as D (6 bases). The J call may be incorrect, as the DNA end agrees better with TRBJ2-4. The CDR3 sequence is 15 residues long. CDR1 and CDR2 (germline): SGHTA, FQGNSA. The CDR3 nucleotides are TGTGCCAGCACTCAGAAGGGAGGCGGTAAGAACATTCAGTACTTC. Translating gives CASTQKGGGKNIQYF.

This clonotype appeared a few times. V and J are TRBV4-1 and TRBJ1-2; unclear D gene. Trimming pared 1 base from V and 2 bases from J, leaving 11 bases between. The germline V gene has CDR1 MGHRA and CDR2 YSYEKL. The length of the CDR3 is 15 residues. The CDR3 reads CASSQGFGSNYGYTF. The CDR3, as DNA: TGCGCCAGCAGCCAAGGGTTCGGTTCGAACTATGGCTACACCTTC.

V usage is TRBV19 and J usage is TRBJ2-7, with a weak D call TRBD2 (5 bases). The ends were cut back, 3 bases at V and 3 bases at J, with 6 bases in the middle. Germline V lookup: CDR1 LNHDA, CDR2 SQIVND (reference sequence). The CDR3 is 12 residues long. CDR3 sequence: CASSIEGYEQYF. DNA of the CDR3: TGTGCCAGTAGTATCGAGGGCTACGAGCAGTACTTC. Drawing the rest from reference TRBV19 and TRBJ2-7, the complete variable domain is DGGITQSPKYLFRKEGQNVTLSCEQNLNHDAMYWYRQDPGQGLRLIYYSQIVNDFQKGDIAEGYSVSREKKESFPLTVTSAQKNPTAFYLCASSIEGYEQYFGPGTRLTVT.

This clonotype was seen more than once but under ten times. The V gene is TRBV10-3, the J gene TRBJ2-5; possibly TRBD2 for D (5 bases). Germline lookup yields CDR1 ENHRY and CDR2 SYGVKD. V was trimmed by 2 bases and J by 1 base, leaving 8 bases between them. This CDR3 contains 14 residues. The CDR3 spells CAISESGSQETQYF. In DNA form, the CDR3 reads TGTGCCATCAGTGAGAGCGGATCCCAAGAGACCCAGTACTTC.